A selection of T cell receptor beta chains follows, all from one sample in a study of blood T cell repertoires in COVID-19. TCRdb's table, derived via immunoSEQ multiplex PCR, lists solely in-frame clones and lacks some. The sample shows some 400,000 clones, about 87% of them seen only once. The sample taken for sequencing was peripheral blood. The receptors stem from a human donor in a cohort sampled during active COVID-19. Each CDR3 is given with its conserved first and last residue. Each record gives: V gene, D gene, J gene, clone size, CDR3 DNA, CDR3 protein. The D gene is left open where the match is weak. Clone size is shown for a subset of rows, as once, few, many or a class of expanded clone.

TRBV6-1	.	TRBJ2-3	.	TGTGCCAGCAGTGAAAGGGCAGGGGCTAGCACAGATACGCAGTATTTT	CASSERAGASTDTQYF
TRBV7-9	.	TRBJ1-3	.	TGTGCCAGCAGCTTAGGTTCCTGGAGCTCTGGAAACACCATATATTTT	CASSLGSWSSGNTIYF
TRBV9	.	TRBJ1-1	once	TGTGCCAGCAGCCCCTCTAGTGGGGCCGAAGCTTTCTTT	CASSPSSGAEAFF
TRBV10-3	TRBD2	TRBJ2-3	once	TGTGCCAACTCGCCTAGCGGCGGTTCGGGTACGCAGTATTTT	CANSPSGGSGTQYF
TRBV2	TRBD1	TRBJ1-1	few	TGTGCCAGCAGAAGAGACAGGGGGCCAGAAGCTTTCTTT	CASRRDRGPEAFF
TRBV7-8	.	TRBJ2-7	.	TGTGCCAGCAGCTTAGTAGGGGGTGCTACCTACGAGCAGTACTTC	CASSLVGGATYEQYF
TRBV19	TRBD1	TRBJ2-7	.	TGTGCCAGTAGTATAGGAGGGCCGGGACAGGGCCCCTACGAGCAGTACTTC	CASSIGGPGQGPYEQYF
TRBV10-3	.	TRBJ2-1	.	TGTGCCATCATTGATGAGAGCTCCTACAATGAGCAGTTCTTC	CAIIDESSYNEQFF
TRBV6-5	.	TRBJ2-7	.	TGTGCCAGCAGTTACTATACCACCTGGCCCGTCTACGAGCAGTACTTC	CASSYYTTWPVYEQYF
TRBV7-9	.	TRBJ2-2	.	TGTGCCAGCAGCCCCGGTACCGGGGAGCTGTTTTTT	CASSPGTGELFF
TRBV6-1	TRBD2	TRBJ2-3	.	TGTGCCAGCAGTGAATCCCTAGCGGGAGGGACAGATACGCAGTATTTT	CASSESLAGGTDTQYF
TRBV6-5	.	TRBJ2-6	once	TGTGCCAGCAGTTTGAGGATGTCCAACGTCCTGACTTTC	CASSLRMSNVLTF